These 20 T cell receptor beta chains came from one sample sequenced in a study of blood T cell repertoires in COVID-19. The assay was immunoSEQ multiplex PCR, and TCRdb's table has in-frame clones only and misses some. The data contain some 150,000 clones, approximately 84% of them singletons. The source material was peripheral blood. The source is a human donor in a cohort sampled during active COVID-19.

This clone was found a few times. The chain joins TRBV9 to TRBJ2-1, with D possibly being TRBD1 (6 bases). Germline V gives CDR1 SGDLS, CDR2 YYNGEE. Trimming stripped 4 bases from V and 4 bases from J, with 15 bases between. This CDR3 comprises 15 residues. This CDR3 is CASSSEGDTYNEQFF. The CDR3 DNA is TGTGCCAGCAGCTCAGAGGGGGACACTTACAATGAGCAGTTCTTC. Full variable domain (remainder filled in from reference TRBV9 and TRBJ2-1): DSGVTQTPKHLITATGQRVTLRCSPRSGDLSVYWYQQSLDQGLQFLIQYYNGEERAKGNILERFSAQQFPDLHSELNLSSLELGDSALYFCASSSEGDTYNEQFFGPGTRLTVL.

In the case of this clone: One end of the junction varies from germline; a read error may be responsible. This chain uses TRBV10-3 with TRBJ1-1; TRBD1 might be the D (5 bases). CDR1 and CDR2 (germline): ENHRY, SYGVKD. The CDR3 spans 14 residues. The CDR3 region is CAISERDLNAEAFF. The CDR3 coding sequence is TGTGCCATCAGTGAGAGGGACTTGAACGCTGAAGCTTTCTTT.

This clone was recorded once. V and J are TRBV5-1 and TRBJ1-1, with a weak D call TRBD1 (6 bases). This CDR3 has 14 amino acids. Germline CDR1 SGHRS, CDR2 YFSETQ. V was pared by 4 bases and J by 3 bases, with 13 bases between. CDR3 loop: CASSVQGGHTEAFF. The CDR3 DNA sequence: TGCGCCAGCAGCGTACAGGGTGGTCACACTGAAGCTTTCTTT.

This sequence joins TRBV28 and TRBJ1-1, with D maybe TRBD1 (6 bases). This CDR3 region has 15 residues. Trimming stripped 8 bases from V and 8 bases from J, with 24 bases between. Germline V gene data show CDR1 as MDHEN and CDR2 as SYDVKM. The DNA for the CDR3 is TGTGCCAGCGGATCCCAGGGGACCACCTCGCCGGAAGCTTTCTTT. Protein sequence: CASGSQGTTSPEAFF.

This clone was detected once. In DNA form, the CDR3 reads TGTGCCATTACGAGCTCCTATAATTCACCCCTCCACTTT. As protein: CAITSSYNSPLHF. The rearrangement uses TRBV28 and TRBJ1-6, with D unresolved. Germline-derived CDR1 and CDR2 are MDHEN and SYDVKM. Trimming took 10 bases from V and 0 from J, leaving 7 bases between them. The CDR3 has 13 residues. The full variable domain, with the rest looked up from reference TRBV28 and TRBJ1-6, is DVKVTQSSRYLVKRTGEKVFLECVQDMDHENMFWYRQDPGLGLRLIYFSYDVKMKEKGDIPEGYSVSREKKERFSLILESASTNQTSMYLCAITSSYNSPLHFGNGTRLTVT.

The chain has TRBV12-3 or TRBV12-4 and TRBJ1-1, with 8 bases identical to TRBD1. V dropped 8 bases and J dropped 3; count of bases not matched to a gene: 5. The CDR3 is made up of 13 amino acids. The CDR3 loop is CASGTGVDTEAFF. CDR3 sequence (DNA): TGTGCCAGCGGGACAGGTGTTGACACTGAAGCTTTCTTT.

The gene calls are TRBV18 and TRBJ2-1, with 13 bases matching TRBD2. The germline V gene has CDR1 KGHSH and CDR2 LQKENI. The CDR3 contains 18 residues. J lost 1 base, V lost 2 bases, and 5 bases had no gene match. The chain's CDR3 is CASSPRTSGGFSYNEQFF. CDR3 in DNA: TGTGCCAGCTCACCAAGGACTAGCGGGGGTTTTTCCTACAATGAGCAGTTCTTC. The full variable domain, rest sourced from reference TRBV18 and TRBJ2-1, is NAGVMQNPRHLVRRRGQEARLRCSPMKGHSHVYWYRQLPEEGLKFMVYLQKENIIDESGMPKERFSAEFPKEGPSILRIQQVVRGDSAAYFCASSPRTSGGFSYNEQFFGPGTRLTVL.

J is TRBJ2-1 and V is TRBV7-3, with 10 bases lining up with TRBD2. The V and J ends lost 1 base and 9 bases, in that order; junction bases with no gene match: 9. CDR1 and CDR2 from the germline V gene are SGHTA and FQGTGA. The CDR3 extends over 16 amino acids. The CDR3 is CASSLIGLAGDGEQFF. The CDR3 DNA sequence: TGTGCCAGCAGCTTAATAGGTCTAGCGGGAGACGGTGAGCAGTTCTTC.

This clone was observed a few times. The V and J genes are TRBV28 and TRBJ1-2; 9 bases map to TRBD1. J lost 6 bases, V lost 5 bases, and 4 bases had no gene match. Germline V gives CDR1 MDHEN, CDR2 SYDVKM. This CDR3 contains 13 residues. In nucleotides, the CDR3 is TGTGCCAGCAGTACGCGGGACAGGGATGGCTACACCTTC. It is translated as CASSTRDRDGYTF.

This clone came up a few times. This chain's CDR3 is CSASREYGTEAFF. The CDR3 coding sequence is TGCAGTGCTAGTAGAGAGTATGGCACTGAAGCTTTCTTT. The V call is TRBV20-1, the J call TRBJ1-1; the D is unclear. The V and J ends lost 3 bases and 4 bases respectively, with 12 bases between them. Germline CDR1 DFQATT, CDR2 SNEGSKA (reference sequence). This CDR3 is 13 amino acids long.

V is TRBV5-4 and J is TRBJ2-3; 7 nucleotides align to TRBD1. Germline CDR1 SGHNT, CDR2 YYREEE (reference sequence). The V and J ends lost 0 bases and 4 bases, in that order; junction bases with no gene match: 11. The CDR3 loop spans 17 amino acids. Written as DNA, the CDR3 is TGTGCCAGCAGCTTGGGGGGTTTGGGACAGAGCTCAGATACGCAGTATTTT. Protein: CASSLGGLGQSSDTQYF.

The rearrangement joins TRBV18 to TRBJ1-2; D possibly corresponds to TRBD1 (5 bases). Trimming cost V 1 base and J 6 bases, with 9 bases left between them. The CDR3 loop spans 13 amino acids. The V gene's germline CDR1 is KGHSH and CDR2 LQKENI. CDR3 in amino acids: CASSPLGQDGYTF. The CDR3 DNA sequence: TGTGCCAGCTCACCACTTGGACAAGATGGCTACACCTTC.

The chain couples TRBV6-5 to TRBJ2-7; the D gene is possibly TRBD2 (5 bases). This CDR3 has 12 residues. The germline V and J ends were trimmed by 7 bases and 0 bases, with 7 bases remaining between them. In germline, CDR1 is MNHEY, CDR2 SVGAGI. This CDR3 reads CASNGISYEQYF. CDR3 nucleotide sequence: TGTGCCAGCAACGGGATCTCCTACGAGCAGTACTTC.

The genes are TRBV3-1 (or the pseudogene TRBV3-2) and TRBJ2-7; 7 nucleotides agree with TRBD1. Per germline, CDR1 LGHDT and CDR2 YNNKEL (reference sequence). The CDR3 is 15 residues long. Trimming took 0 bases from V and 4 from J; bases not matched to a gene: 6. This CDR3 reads CASSQDQGGPYEQYF. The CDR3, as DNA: TGTGCCAGCAGCCAAGATCAAGGGGGCCCTTACGAGCAGTACTTC.

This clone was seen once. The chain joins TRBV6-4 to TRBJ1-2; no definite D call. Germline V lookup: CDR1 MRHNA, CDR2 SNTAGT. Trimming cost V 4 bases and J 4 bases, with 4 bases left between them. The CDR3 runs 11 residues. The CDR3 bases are TGTGCCAGCAGTGGAGGCTATGGCTACACCTTC. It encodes CASSGGYGYTF.

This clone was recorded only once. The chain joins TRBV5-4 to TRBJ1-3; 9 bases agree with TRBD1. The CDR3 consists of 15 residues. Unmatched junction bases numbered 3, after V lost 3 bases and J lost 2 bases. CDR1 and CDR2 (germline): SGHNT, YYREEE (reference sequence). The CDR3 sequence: CASSSDRGAGNTIYF. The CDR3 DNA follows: TGTGCCAGCAGCTCAGACAGGGGGGCTGGAAACACCATATATTTT.

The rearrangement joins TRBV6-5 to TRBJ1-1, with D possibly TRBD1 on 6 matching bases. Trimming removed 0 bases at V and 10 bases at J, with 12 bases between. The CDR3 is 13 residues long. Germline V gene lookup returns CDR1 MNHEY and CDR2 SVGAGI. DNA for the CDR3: TGTGCCAGCAGTTACTCGCAGACACAGGGAGCTTTCTTT. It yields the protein CASSYSQTQGAFF.

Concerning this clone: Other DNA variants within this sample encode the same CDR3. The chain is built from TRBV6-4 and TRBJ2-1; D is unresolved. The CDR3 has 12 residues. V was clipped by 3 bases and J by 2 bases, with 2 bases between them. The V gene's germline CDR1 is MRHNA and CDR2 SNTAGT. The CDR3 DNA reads TGTGCCAGCAGTGATACCTACAATGAGCAGTTCTTC. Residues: CASSDTYNEQFF.

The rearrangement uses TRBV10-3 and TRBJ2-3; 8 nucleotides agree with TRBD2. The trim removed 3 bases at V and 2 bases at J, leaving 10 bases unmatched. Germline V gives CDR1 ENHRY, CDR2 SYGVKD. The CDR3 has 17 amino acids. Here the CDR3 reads CAISDLTGTRDTDTQYF. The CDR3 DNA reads TGTGCCATCAGTGACCTTACCGGGACTAGGGACACAGATACGCAGTATTTT.

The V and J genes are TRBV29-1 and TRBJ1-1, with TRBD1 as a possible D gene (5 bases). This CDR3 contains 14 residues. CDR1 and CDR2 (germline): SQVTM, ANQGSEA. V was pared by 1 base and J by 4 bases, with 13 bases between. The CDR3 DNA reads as TGCAGCGTTGAAGCCCAGGGCGTCGGCACTGAAGCTTTCTTT. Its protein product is CSVEAQGVGTEAFF.